This is a list of T cell receptor beta chains from one sample in a study of identical twins. TCRdb processed the 5' RACE reads anew with MiXCR; each CDR3 protein has one entry. The repertoire consists of under 400,000 distinct CDR3 sequences, with about 10% occurring once and the leading ten covering approximately 8.9%. The sequencing sample was made of naive T cells sorted from blood. The source of these receptors is a woman aged 50 to 60 in good health. Both conserved end residues are part of each CDR3. The D gene is left open where the match is weak. Not every row has a clone size; where given, it reads once, few, many or a size class.

j_gene	d_gene	abundance	v_gene	CDR3aa	CDR3nt
TRBJ1-2	.	many	TRBV6-5	CASSALGQYYGYTF	TGTGCCAGCAGTGCCCTCGGGCAGTACTATGGCTACACCTTC
TRBJ2-3	.	.	TRBV12-3/TRBV12-4	CASGLIGGTDTQYF	TGTGCCAGCGGGCTTATAGGGGGCACAGATACGCAGTATTTT
TRBJ1-5	.	.	TRBV12-3/TRBV12-4	CASSRRGNNQPQHF	TGTGCCAGCAGCCGTAGGGGGAACAATCAGCCCCAGCATTTT
TRBJ2-1	.	few	TRBV25-1	CASSVHSDGEQFF	TGTGCCAGCAGTGTCCACTCGGATGGAGAGCAGTTCTTC
TRBJ2-7	TRBD1	few	TRBV24-1	CATSDPGTAYEQYF	TGTGCCACCAGTGATCCCGGGACAGCCTACGAGCAGTACTTC
TRBJ1-1	TRBD1	.	TRBV5-1	CASSSLQGDGAFF	TGCGCCAGCAGCTCCCTCCAGGGGGACGGCGCTTTCTTT
TRBJ2-1	.	.	TRBV5-1	CASSLGSRAEFGVIGNNEQFF	TGCGCCAGCAGCTTGGGGAGTCGCGCGGAGTTCGGGGTCATAGGAAACAATGAGCAGTTCTTC
TRBJ2-1	.	few	TRBV4-1	CASSSGENNEQFF	TGCGCCAGCAGCAGCGGAGAGAACAATGAGCAGTTCTTC
TRBJ2-1	.	.	TRBV20-1	CSAGSGAYNEQFF	TGCAGTGCTGGTAGCGGAGCTTACAATGAGCAGTTCTTC
TRBJ2-2	.	.	TRBV2	CASTRDSGNTGELFF	TGTGCCAGCACCCGGGATAGCGGGAACACCGGGGAGCTGTTTTTT
TRBJ2-5	TRBD2	many	TRBV4-1	CASSPSTSGRRRETQYF	TGCGCCAGCAGCCCCTCGACTAGCGGGAGAAGGCGGGAGACCCAGTACTTC
TRBJ2-5	.	few	TRBV6-5	CASSPVPETQYF	TGTGCCAGCAGTCCCGTCCCAGAGACCCAGTACTTC
TRBJ2-7	TRBD2	few	TRBV10-3	CAISELATSGNYKQYF	TGTGCCATCAGTGAGTTGGCGACTAGCGGGAATTACAAGCAGTACTTC
TRBJ1-1	TRBD1	many	TRBV5-1	CASGMTGGTEAFF	TGCGCCAGCGGCATGACAGGGGGCACTGAAGCTTTCTTT
TRBJ2-2	.	.	TRBV5-1	CASGELNGELFF	TGCGCCAGCGGCGAACTAAACGGGGAGCTGTTTTTT
TRBJ2-3	.	few	TRBV9	CASSVGVVGDTQYF	TGTGCCAGCAGCGTAGGAGTAGTGGGAGATACGCAGTATTTT
TRBJ2-3	TRBD2	many	TRBV29-1	CSVGRLAGGLTDTQYF	TGCAGCGTTGGCCGACTAGCGGGAGGACTCACAGATACGCAGTATTTT
TRBJ2-1	.	many	TRBV20-1	CSARGGMRLQTEQFF	TGCAGTGCTAGAGGGGGGATGCGACTCCAGACTGAGCAGTTCTTC
TRBJ2-2	.	.	TRBV2	CASGATNTGELFF	TGTGCCAGCGGAGCTACCAACACCGGGGAGCTGTTTTTT
TRBJ1-5	.	few	TRBV20-1	CSASRQVGGHQPQHF	TGCAGTGCTAGCCGACAGGTGGGGGGTCATCAGCCCCAGCATTTT
TRBJ2-7	.	many	TRBV12-3/TRBV12-4	CASSFLIYEQYF	TGTGCCAGCAGTTTTCTGATCTACGAGCAGTACTTC
TRBJ2-5	.	.	TRBV19	CASSIRGGETQYF	TGTGCCAGTAGTATTAGGGGTGGGGAGACCCAGTACTTC
TRBJ2-5	.	.	TRBV12-3/TRBV12-4	CASRRGWKTQYF	TGTGCCAGCCGGCGGGGCTGGAAGACCCAGTACTTC
TRBJ1-1	.	.	TRBV29-1	CSLSGTLNTEAFF	TGCAGCCTTTCCGGGACCTTGAACACTGAAGCTTTCTTT
TRBJ2-1	.	few	TRBV5-6	CASSFIGSGSNEQFF	TGTGCCAGCAGCTTTATCGGGAGTGGGTCCAATGAGCAGTTCTTC
TRBJ2-1	.	few	TRBV29-1	CSARRGFNEQFF	TGCAGCGCTAGACGAGGATTTAATGAGCAGTTCTTC
TRBJ1-6	TRBD1	.	TRBV12-3/TRBV12-4	CASRRTGAGDSPLHF	TGTGCCAGCAGGCGAACAGGGGCGGGGGATTCACCCCTCCACTTT
TRBJ2-2	.	many	TRBV7-6	CASRWTQANTGELFF	TGTGCCAGCAGGTGGACACAAGCGAACACCGGGGAGCTGTTTTTT
TRBJ2-1	TRBD2	few	TRBV5-6	CARATGTSGSSYNEQFF	TGTGCCAGAGCAACCGGGACTAGCGGGAGCTCCTACAATGAGCAGTTCTTC
TRBJ1-2	.	many	TRBV5-6	CASSLDGANYGYTF	TGTGCCAGCAGCTTGGACGGAGCTAACTATGGCTACACCTTC
TRBJ2-1	TRBD1	.	TRBV3-1	CASSRSGQGGEQFF	TGTGCCAGCAGCCGATCGGGACAGGGCGGTGAGCAGTTCTTC
TRBJ2-1	.	few	TRBV20-1	CSARGDRNYNEQFF	TGCAGTGCCAGGGGGGACCGTAACTACAATGAGCAGTTCTTC
TRBJ1-3	.	.	TRBV7-9	CASSLLGWDVGNTIYF	TGTGCCAGCAGCTTACTCGGGTGGGACGTCGGAAACACCATATATTTT
TRBJ2-3	TRBD2	.	TRBV20-1	CSARTGGAKFTDTQYF	TGCAGTGCTAGAACGGGGGGGGCCAAATTCACAGATACGCAGTATTTT
TRBJ1-1	.	.	TRBV6-5	CASSSKGELGFF	TGTGCCAGCAGTTCAAAGGGGGAGTTGGGTTTCTTT
TRBJ2-6	.	once	TRBV6-5	CASTRGASGANVLTF	TGTGCCAGCACTAGGGGGGCCTCTGGGGCCAACGTCCTGACTTTC
TRBJ1-1	.	many	TRBV10-3	CAISTDRNTEAFF	TGTGCCATCAGTACCGATAGGAACACTGAAGCTTTCTTT
TRBJ2-3	TRBD2	many	TRBV5-1	CASSATSGRGVGTDTQYF	TGCGCCAGCAGCGCCACTAGCGGGAGAGGTGTAGGCACAGATACGCAGTATTTT
TRBJ2-1	.	few	TRBV7-9	CASSLAQINKWNEQFF	TGTGCCAGCAGCTTAGCTCAGATTAACAAGTGGAATGAGCAGTTCTTC
TRBJ1-5	.	few	TRBV7-6	CASSLGSPNQPQHF	TGTGCCAGCAGCTTAGGTTCTCCAAATCAGCCCCAGCATTTT
TRBJ1-2	.	many	TRBV12-3/TRBV12-4	CASSLTGGGYGYTF	TGTGCCAGCAGTCTTACGGGGGGCGGCTATGGCTACACCTTC
TRBJ1-1	TRBD1	.	TRBV20-1	CSATWDREAFF	TGCAGTGCCACCTGGGACAGAGAAGCTTTCTTT
TRBJ2-2	.	.	TRBV20-1	CSAAGLIGELFF	TGCAGTGCTGCGGGACTTATCGGGGAGCTGTTTTTT
TRBJ2-7	.	.	TRBV5-6	CASSTGGEQYF	TGTGCCAGCAGTACCGGGGGAGAGCAGTACTTC
TRBJ2-5	.	.	TRBV11-2	CASTHGVRYQETQYF	TGTGCCAGCACGCACGGTGTCAGATACCAAGAGACCCAGTACTTC
TRBJ1-4	.	few	TRBV7-9	CASGAGREKLFF	TGTGCCAGCGGTGCAGGGCGAGAAAAACTGTTTTTT
TRBJ2-1	TRBD2	.	TRBV5-5	CASSLANRGLAHMKGLF	TGTGCCAGCAGCTTGGCCAATAGGGGACTAGCACACATGAAGGGACTCTTC
TRBJ2-3	.	few	TRBV11-1	CASSPQSDTQYF	TGTGCCAGCAGCCCGCAGTCCGATACGCAGTATTTT
TRBJ2-7	TRBD1	few	TRBV27	CANNATGTGVYEQYF	TGTGCCAACAACGCGACCGGGACAGGGGTATACGAGCAGTACTTC